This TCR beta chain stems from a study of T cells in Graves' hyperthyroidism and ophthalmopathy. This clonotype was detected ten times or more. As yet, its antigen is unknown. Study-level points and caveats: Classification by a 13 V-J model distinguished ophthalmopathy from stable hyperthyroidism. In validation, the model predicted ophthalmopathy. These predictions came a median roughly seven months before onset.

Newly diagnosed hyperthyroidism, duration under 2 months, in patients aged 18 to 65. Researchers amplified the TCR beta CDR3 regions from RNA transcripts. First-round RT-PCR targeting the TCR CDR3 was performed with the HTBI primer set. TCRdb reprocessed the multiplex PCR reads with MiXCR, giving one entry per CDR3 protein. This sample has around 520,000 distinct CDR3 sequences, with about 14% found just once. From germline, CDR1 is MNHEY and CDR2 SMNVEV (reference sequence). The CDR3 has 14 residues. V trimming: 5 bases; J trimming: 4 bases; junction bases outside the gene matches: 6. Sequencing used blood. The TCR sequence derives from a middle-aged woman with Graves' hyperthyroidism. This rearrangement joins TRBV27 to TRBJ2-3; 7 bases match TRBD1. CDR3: CASSRNRGPDTQYF. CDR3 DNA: TGTGCCAGCAGTCGCAACAGGGGTCCAGATACGCAGTATTTT.